These 21 T cell receptor beta chains were sequenced from one sample in a study of shared clonotypes between healthy human individuals. Method: immunoSEQ multiplex PCR; TCRdb's copy keeps in-frame clones and lacks some. The sample lists 2,500,000 or so clones, around 90% occurring once. The specimen was naive CD4+ T cells from PBMCs. The subset here: CD45RA+ positively selected. These receptors were obtained from a man aged 18-30 years in good health. Some clones in this sample may be carry-over from other donors' samples.

The V call is TRBV28, the J call TRBJ1-1; D unclear. The CDR3 is 15 amino acids. Germline V gene lookup returns CDR1 MDHEN and CDR2 SYDVKM. Trimming left V 4 bases short and J 0 bases short, with 12 bases between. This CDR3 reads CASSSAGRMNTEAFF. In nucleotides, the CDR3 is TGTGCCAGCAGTTCAGCCGGGAGGATGAACACTGAAGCTTTCTTT.

The chain carries TRBV28 and TRBJ1-2; D might be TRBD1 (5 bases). CDR3 size: 14 residues. The V end was cut by 5 bases, the J end by 8 bases, with 18 bases between. The V gene's germline CDR1 is MDHEN and CDR2 SYDVKM. The CDR3 coding sequence is TGTGCCAGCAGTCCCCCGTATAACAGGAACGGCTACACCTTC. It specifies CASSPPYNRNGYTF.

Regarding this clone: Other nucleotide sequences from this sample produce the same CDR3. The V call is TRBV5-1, the J call TRBJ2-5; 10 bases align to TRBD2. Germline V gene data show CDR1 as SGHRS and CDR2 as YFSETQ. The CDR3 spans 16 residues. The V segment lost 0 bases and the J segment 5 bases; nucleotides outside the gene matches: 7. The CDR3 is CASSLELAGGGETQYF. The CDR3 coding sequence is TGCGCCAGCAGCTTGGAGTTAGCGGGAGGTGGGGAGACCCAGTACTTC.

A single count supports this clone. This chain links TRBV5-1 with TRBJ2-7, with TRBD1 matching over 8 bases. This CDR3 is 14 amino acids long. CDR1 is SGHRS and CDR2 is YFSETQ in the germline V gene. V lost 4 bases and J lost 6; bases outside the gene matches: 9. For the CDR3, the DNA is TGCGCCAGCAGCACCCAGACAGGGGAATCCGAGCAGTACTTC. Translation: CASSTQTGESEQYF.

The chain uses TRBV6-1 and TRBJ2-3, with D maybe TRBD1 (5 bases). This CDR3 has 14 amino acids. Germline V lookup: CDR1 MNHNS, CDR2 SASEGT. The germline V and J ends were trimmed by 1 base and 4 bases, with 9 bases remaining between them. The CDR3 DNA reads as TGTGCCAGCAGTGAAGGACAGTTCGCAGATACGCAGTATTTT. Its translation is CASSEGQFADTQYF.

The gene calls are TRBV7-2 and TRBJ2-5; 7 bases map to TRBD1. The CDR3 totals 15 residues. The trim removed 5 bases at V and 4 bases at J, leaving 10 bases unmatched. Germline V gives CDR1 SGHTA, CDR2 FQGNSA. The CDR3 sequence is CASSPKTGQRETQYF. The CDR3 coding sequence is TGTGCCAGCAGCCCAAAGACAGGGCAGCGAGAGACCCAGTACTTC.

The chain has TRBV19 and TRBJ2-7, with 8 bases identical to TRBD2. J was trimmed by 2 bases and V by 3 bases; bases with no gene match: 6. Germline loops: CDR1 LNHDA, CDR2 SQIVND (reference sequence). The CDR3 runs to 15 residues. The CDR3 DNA sequence: TGTGCCAGTAGTATGGACGGGAGGGACACCTACGAGCAGTACTTC. Translation: CASSMDGRDTYEQYF.

On this clone itself: The same CDR3 also results from other DNA sequences found in this sample. The rearrangement uses TRBV7-3 and TRBJ2-5; D remains ambiguous. V was cut by 1 base and J by 5 bases, with 5 bases left in between. CDR1 and CDR2 (germline): SGHTA, FQGTGA. This CDR3 spans 12 amino acids. DNA for the CDR3: TGTGCCAGCAGCTTAAGTGGTGAGACCCAGTACTTC. Protein product: CASSLSGETQYF.

V gene TRBV5-1 combines with J gene TRBJ1-3, with 7 bases lining up with TRBD1. The CDR3 is 16 amino acids. Germline CDR1 is SGHRS and CDR2 is YFSETQ. J gave up 3 bases and V 4 bases, and 10 bases lay outside the gene matches. CDR3: CASSVGTAGGGNTIYF. Here the CDR3 DNA reads TGCGCCAGCAGCGTTGGGACAGCCGGAGGTGGAAACACCATATATTTT.

The chain couples TRBV5-1 to TRBJ2-2; D is uncertain. Germline CDR1 SGHRS, CDR2 YFSETQ. V lost 3 bases to trimming and J lost 0 bases, with 9 bases between them. The CDR3 runs to 15 residues. CDR3 protein: CASSWNPANTGELFF. For the CDR3, the DNA is TGCGCCAGCAGCTGGAACCCTGCGAACACCGGGGAGCTGTTTTTT.

This sequence joins TRBV5-1 and TRBJ1-4; TRBD1 matches 9 bases. After removal of 5 bases from V and 8 bases from J, the junction contained 10 bases not matched to a gene. CDR3 size: 15 residues. CDR1 and CDR2 from the germline V gene are SGHRS and YFSETQ. The CDR3 sequence is CASSDPGQGREKLFF. As DNA, the CDR3 is TGCGCCAGCAGTGACCCGGGACAGGGTCGCGAAAAACTGTTTTTT.

This chain uses TRBV5-1 with TRBJ2-2; D perhaps matches TRBD2 (5 bases). V was shortened by 0 bases and J by 7 bases, with 7 bases between the two germline ends. Germline CDR1 reads SGHRS; CDR2 reads YFSETQ. This CDR3 has 13 amino acids. Written as DNA, the CDR3 is TGCGCCAGCAGCTTGGACGGGGTCGGGGAGCTGTTTTTT. Its translation is CASSLDGVGELFF.

The V call is TRBV6-5, the J call TRBJ1-6; D remains ambiguous. The CDR3 covers 15 residues. Germline assignment: CDR1 MNHEY and CDR2 SVGAGI. Trimming stripped 0 bases from V and 5 bases from J, with 8 bases between. The CDR3 bases are TGTGCCAGCAGTTACTCGGGTCGGCATAATTCACCCCTCCACTTT. This codes for CASSYSGRHNSPLHF.

This clone was counted once. The chain carries TRBV7-9 and TRBJ1-4; no reliable D call. The CDR3 runs 15 residues. Germline V CDR1 and CDR2: SEHNR, FQNEAQ (reference sequence). The ends were cut back, 2 bases at V and 8 bases at J, with 15 bases in the middle. As DNA, the CDR3 is TGTGCCAGCAGCTTAACCTCTAGGGAAAGCGAAAAACTGTTTTTT. Its translation is CASSLTSRESEKLFF.

With regard to this clone: Other DNA sequences in the sample encode the same CDR3. The rearrangement uses TRBV28 and TRBJ1-1; TRBD1 is a possible D gene (6 bases). This CDR3 is 14 amino acids long. The V end lost 3 bases, the J end lost 2 bases, and 10 bases lay between the germline ends. Germline values: CDR1 MDHEN, CDR2 SYDVKM. The CDR3 here is CASSLGGLNTEAFF. DNA for the CDR3: TGTGCCAGCAGTTTGGGGGGGCTTAACACTGAAGCTTTCTTT.

This rearrangement joins TRBV5-1 to TRBJ2-5, with D possibly matching TRBD2 (6 bases). Germline values: CDR1 SGHRS, CDR2 YFSETQ. This CDR3 region has 16 residues. Trimming stripped 4 bases from V and 5 bases from J, with 21 bases between. The CDR3 loop is CASSARVADPRETQYF. DNA of the CDR3: TGCGCCAGCAGCGCCCGGGTAGCGGACCCTAGGGAGACCCAGTACTTC. Full variable domain (rest looked up from reference TRBV5-1 and TRBJ2-5): KAGVTQTPRYLIKTRGQQVTLSCSPISGHRSVSWYQQTPGQGLQFLFEYFSETQRNKGNFPGRFSGRQFSNSRSEMNVSTLELGDSALYLCASSARVADPRETQYFGPGTRLLVL.

V is TRBV15 and J is TRBJ1-1; 8 positions match TRBD1. The V gene end was trimmed by 5 bases and the J gene end by 3 bases; junction bases not matched to a gene: 14. This CDR3 contains 17 residues. Germline CDR1 LNHNV, CDR2 YYDKDF (reference sequence). In nucleotides, the CDR3 is TGTGCCACCAGCGGAAATTCACGACAGGGGTGGGACACTGAAGCTTTCTTT. Encoded protein: CATSGNSRQGWDTEAFF. Supplemented by reference TRBV15 and TRBJ1-1, the full variable domain reads DAMVIQNPRYQVTQFGKPVTLSCSQTLNHNVMYWYQQKSSQAPKLLFHYYDKDFNNEADTPDNFQSRRPNTSFCFLDIRSPGLGDTAMYLCATSGNSRQGWDTEAFFGQGTRLTVV.

This chain uses TRBV5-1 with TRBJ2-1; the match to TRBD2 covers 13 bases. The V gene end was trimmed by 4 bases and the J gene end by 7 bases; junction bases not matched to a gene: 5. CDR1 is SGHRS and CDR2 is YFSETQ in the germline V gene. This CDR3 has 15 amino acids. The CDR3 DNA reads as TGCGCCAGCAGCGCACTAGCGGGAGGGCAAAATGAGCAGTTCTTC. Translation: CASSALAGGQNEQFF.

The chain couples TRBV9 to TRBJ1-2; 10 bases are shared with TRBD1. The CDR3 contains 14 residues. The V gene's germline CDR1 is SGDLS and CDR2 YYNGEE. V lost 4 bases and J lost 10; bases outside the gene matches: 10. The CDR3 DNA follows: TGTGCCAGCAGCCTTAGACAGGGGGCAGGGTTCTACACCTTC. It is translated as CASSLRQGAGFYTF.

This chain connects TRBV7-8 to TRBJ2-5; maybe TRBD1 (5 bases). Per germline, CDR1 SGHVS and CDR2 FQNEAQ. This CDR3 has 17 residues. Deletions cut 5 bases from V and 2 bases from J, with 21 bases between. CDR3 amino acids: CASSIVEKRQLQETQYF. DNA of the CDR3: TGTGCCAGCAGCATAGTCGAAAAAAGACAGTTACAAGAGACCCAGTACTTC. The variable domain in full, completed from reference TRBV7-8 and TRBJ2-5, reads GAGVSQSPRYKVAKRGQDVALRCDPISGHVSLFWYQQALGQGPEFLTYFQNEAQLDKSGLPSDRFFAERPEGSVSTLKIQRTQQEDSAVYLCASSIVEKRQLQETQYFGPGTRLLVL.

The chain employs TRBV9 and TRBJ1-1; no clear D gene. Germline CDR1 SGDLS, CDR2 YYNGEE. The CDR3 sequence is 15 residues long. The ends were cut back, 3 bases at V and 1 base at J, with 13 bases in the middle. The CDR3 coding sequence is TGTGCCAGCAGCGCCCCGAGTGGATCGAACACTGAAGCTTTCTTT. Protein: CASSAPSGSNTEAFF.